Listed below are T cell receptor beta chains from one sample, sequenced in a study of T cells after yellow fever vaccination. TCRdb reanalysed the 5' RACE reads using MiXCR and keeps one entry per CDR3 protein. The sample lists about 240,000 distinct CDR3 sequences, about 3.7% occurring once. Sequences were derived from PBMCs, sampled 15 days after the yellow fever booster vaccination. These receptors were obtained from a man between 18 and 35 years old who received the YFV17D yellow fever vaccine. Both conserved end residues are part of each CDR3. Fields, in order: V gene, clone size, D gene, J gene, CDR3 DNA, CDR3 protein. The D gene is left open where the match is weak. Clone size is given as once, few or many counts, or a class when the clone is expanded.

TRBV7-9	many	TRBD1	TRBJ1-6	TGTGCCAGCAGCTACCTAGGGGGCGCGGGTTCACCCCTCCACTTT	CASSYLGGAGSPLHF
TRBV7-7	many	NA	TRBJ1-1	TGTGCCAGCAGCTCCTTGGTCGGCACTGAAGCTTTCTTT	CASSSLVGTEAFF
TRBV4-3	many	NA	TRBJ2-5	TGCGCCAGCAGCCAAGATCTGAGGGGGGCACCAGAAGAGACCCAGTACTTC	CASSQDLRGAPEETQYF
TRBV19	few	TRBD2	TRBJ2-1	TGTGCCAGTTCAGGTAGCGGGGGGCTTAATGAGCAGTTCTTC	CASSGSGGLNEQFF
TRBV19	many	NA	TRBJ1-2	TGTGCCAGTAAGCCGGGACCGGCGGATGGCTACACCTTC	CASKPGPADGYTF
TRBV5-1	many	NA	TRBJ1-1	TGCGCCAGCAGCTACTTCTCGACAGGCCTGGGGGGAACTGAAGCTTTCTTT	CASSYFSTGLGGTEAFF
TRBV29-1	many	NA	TRBJ2-7	TGCAGCGTTGTTGTCTACGAGCAGTACTTC	CSVVVYEQYF
TRBV7-2	many	TRBD1	TRBJ1-2	TGTGCCAGCAGCTTAGGGGCGACAGGGCCAAATGGCTACACCTTC	CASSLGATGPNGYTF
TRBV15	many	NA	TRBJ2-3	TGTGCCACCAGCCGGATACACACAGATACGCAGTATTTT	CATSRIHTDTQYF
TRBV5-1	many	TRBD1	TRBJ2-4	TGCGCCAGCAGCGACGGGACAGGGGGCAAAAACATTCAGTACTTC	CASSDGTGGKNIQYF
TRBV29-1	many	NA	TRBJ2-1	TGCAGCGCAGAAAGAGCGGGTGCGACATCCAATGAGCAGTTCTTC	CSAERAGATSNEQFF
TRBV19	many	NA	TRBJ2-3	TGTGCCAGTAGTAACAGGGCCGGGAGCACAGATACGCAGTATTTT	CASSNRAGSTDTQYF
TRBV5-4	many	NA	TRBJ1-1	TGTGCCAGCAGCCCGACCTGGACGGACGTGAACACTGAAGCTTTCTTT	CASSPTWTDVNTEAFF
TRBV15	many	NA	TRBJ1-1	TGTGCCACCAGCAGAGAGGCAGTCGCGATGGATGGAGCTTTCTTT	CATSREAVAMDGAFF
TRBV4-2	many	TRBD1	TRBJ2-7	TGTGCCAGCAGCCAAGAAAGGCAGGGGGCCTACGAGCAGTACTTC	CASSQERQGAYEQYF
TRBV12-3/TRBV12-4	many	NA	TRBJ1-1	TGTGCCAGCAGTTACATAGGTGCTGAAGCTTTCTTT	CASSYIGAEAFF